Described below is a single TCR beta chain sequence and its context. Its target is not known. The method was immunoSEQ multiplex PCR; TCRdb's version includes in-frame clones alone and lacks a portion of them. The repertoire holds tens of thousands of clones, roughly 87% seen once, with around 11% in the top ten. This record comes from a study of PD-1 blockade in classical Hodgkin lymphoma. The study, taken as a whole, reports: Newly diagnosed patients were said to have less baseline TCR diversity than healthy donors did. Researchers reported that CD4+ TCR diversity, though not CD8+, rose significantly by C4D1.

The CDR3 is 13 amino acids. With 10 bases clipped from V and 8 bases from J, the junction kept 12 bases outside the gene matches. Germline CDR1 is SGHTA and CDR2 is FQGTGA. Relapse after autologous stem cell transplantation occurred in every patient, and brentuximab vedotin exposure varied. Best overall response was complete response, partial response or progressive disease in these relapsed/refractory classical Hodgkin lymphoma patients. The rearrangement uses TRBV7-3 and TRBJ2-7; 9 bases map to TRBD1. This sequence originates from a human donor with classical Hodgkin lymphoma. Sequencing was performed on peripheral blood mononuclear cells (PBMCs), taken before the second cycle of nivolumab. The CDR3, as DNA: TGTGCCACTGCCTGGACAGGGGAGGGCCAGCAGTACTTC. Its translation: CATAWTGEGQQYF.